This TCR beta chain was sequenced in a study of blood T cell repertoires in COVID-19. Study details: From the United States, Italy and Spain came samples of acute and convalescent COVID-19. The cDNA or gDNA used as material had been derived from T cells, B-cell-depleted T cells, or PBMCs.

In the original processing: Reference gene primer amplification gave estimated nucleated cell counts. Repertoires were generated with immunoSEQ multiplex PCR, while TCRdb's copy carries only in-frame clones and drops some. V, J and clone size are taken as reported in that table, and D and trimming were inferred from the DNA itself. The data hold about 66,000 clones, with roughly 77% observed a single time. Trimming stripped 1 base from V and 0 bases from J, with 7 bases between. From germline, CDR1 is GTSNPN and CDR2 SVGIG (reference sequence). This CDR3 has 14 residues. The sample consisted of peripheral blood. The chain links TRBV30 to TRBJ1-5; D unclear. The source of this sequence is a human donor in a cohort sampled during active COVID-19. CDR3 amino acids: CAWSGVISNQPQHF. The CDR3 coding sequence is TGTGCCTGGAGTGGCGTTATTAGCAATCAGCCCCAGCATTTT.